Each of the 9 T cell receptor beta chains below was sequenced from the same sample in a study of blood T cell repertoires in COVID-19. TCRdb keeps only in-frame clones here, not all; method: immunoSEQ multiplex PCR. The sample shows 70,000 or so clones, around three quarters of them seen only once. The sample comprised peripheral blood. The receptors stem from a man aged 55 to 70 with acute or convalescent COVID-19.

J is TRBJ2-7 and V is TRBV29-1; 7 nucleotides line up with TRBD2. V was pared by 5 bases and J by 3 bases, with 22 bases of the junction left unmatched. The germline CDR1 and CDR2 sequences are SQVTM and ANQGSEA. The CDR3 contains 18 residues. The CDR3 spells CSVFAGPGWEGWYYEQYF. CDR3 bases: TGCAGCGTTTTCGCCGGGCCAGGGTGGGAGGGATGGTACTACGAGCAGTACTTC.

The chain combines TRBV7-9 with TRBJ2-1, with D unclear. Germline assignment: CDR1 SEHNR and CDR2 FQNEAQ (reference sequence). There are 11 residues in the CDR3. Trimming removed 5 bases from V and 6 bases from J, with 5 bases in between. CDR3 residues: CASSQINEQFF. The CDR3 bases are TGTGCCAGCAGCCAAATCAATGAGCAGTTCTTC.

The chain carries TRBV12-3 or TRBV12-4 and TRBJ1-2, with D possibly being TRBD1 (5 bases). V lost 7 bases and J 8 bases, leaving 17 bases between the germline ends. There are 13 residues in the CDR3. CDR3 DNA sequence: TGTGCCAGCACCCTGAGCCAGGGCCAGGGCTACACCTTC. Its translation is CASTLSQGQGYTF.

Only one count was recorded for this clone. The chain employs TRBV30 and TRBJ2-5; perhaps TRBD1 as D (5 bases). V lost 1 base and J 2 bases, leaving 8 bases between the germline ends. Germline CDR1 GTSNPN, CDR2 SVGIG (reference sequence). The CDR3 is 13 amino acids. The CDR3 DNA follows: TGTGCCTGGAGTGCAGGGCTTCAAGAGACCCAGTACTTC. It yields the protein CAWSAGLQETQYF.

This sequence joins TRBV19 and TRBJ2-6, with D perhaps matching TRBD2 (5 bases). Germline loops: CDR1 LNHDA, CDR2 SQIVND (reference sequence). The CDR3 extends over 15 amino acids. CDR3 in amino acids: CAVAKVSSGANVLTF. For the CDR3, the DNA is TGTGCGGTAGCGAAGGTCAGCTCTGGGGCCAACGTCCTGACTTTC.

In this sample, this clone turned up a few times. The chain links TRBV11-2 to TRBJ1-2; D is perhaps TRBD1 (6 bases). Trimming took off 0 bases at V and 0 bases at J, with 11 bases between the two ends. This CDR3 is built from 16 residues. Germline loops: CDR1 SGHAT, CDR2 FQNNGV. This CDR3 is CASSLDRDTSNYGYTF. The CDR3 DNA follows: TGTGCCAGCAGCTTAGATCGGGACACCTCTAACTATGGCTACACCTTC.

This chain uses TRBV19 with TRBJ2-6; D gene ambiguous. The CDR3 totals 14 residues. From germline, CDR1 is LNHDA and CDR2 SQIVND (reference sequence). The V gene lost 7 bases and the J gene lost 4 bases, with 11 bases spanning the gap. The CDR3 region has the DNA TGTGCCAGTATCCCCCAGGTGGGGGCCAACGTCCTGACTTTC. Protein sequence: CASIPQVGANVLTF.

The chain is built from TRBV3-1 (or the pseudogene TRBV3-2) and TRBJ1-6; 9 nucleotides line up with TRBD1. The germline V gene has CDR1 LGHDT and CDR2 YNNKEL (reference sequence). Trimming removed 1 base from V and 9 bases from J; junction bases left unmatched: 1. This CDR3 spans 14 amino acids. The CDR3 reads CASSQGQGVSPLHF. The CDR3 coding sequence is TGTGCCAGCAGCCAAGGACAGGGGGTTTCACCCCTCCACTTT.

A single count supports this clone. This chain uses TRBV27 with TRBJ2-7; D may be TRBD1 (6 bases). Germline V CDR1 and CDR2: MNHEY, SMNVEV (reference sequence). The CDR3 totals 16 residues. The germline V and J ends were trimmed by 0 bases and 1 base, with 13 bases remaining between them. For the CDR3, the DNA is TGTGCCAGCAGTTTATCGATGGGGACATCGTCCTACGAGCAGTACTTC. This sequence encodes CASSLSMGTSSYEQYF.